What follows describes a single T cell receptor beta chain. Recovered status in Cohort 3 required two negative PCRs, clearance, or symptom resolution. The table came from immunoSEQ multiplex PCR; TCRdb's copy has only in-frame clones and leaves some out. Of some 250,000 clones in the sample, approximately 84% were seen once. The germline CDR1 and CDR2 sequences are GTSNPN and SVGIG (reference sequence). The CDR3 extends over 11 amino acids. The V end was cut by 0 bases, the J end by 8 bases, with 7 bases between. This sample was taken from a study of blood T cell repertoires in COVID-19. Study context: Samples representing acute and convalescent COVID-19 were sourced from the United States, Italy and Spain.

The sequenced sample consisted of PBMCs or T cells enriched from blood (not recorded which). The rearrangement joins TRBV30 to TRBJ1-1; D call uncertain. The source is a man between 18 and 29 years old who had recovered from COVID-19. The CDR3 loop is CAWSVLQEAFF. As DNA, the CDR3 is TGTGCCTGGAGTGTACTTCAAGAAGCTTTCTTT.